This T cell receptor beta chain was recorded in a study of shared clonotypes between healthy human individuals. General study results and limits: Some clonotypes were shared by all four sorted-subset donors, while others were not shared. The non-shared ones had lower generation probabilities than the shared ones.

Naive CD8 cells were CD45RO-negative, positively selected for CCR7, excluding terminally differentiated effector memory CD45RA+ cells. TCRdb's copy holds only in-frame clones and misses some; the assay was immunoSEQ multiplex PCR. Among approximately 2,200,000 clones listed, 85% to 95% were seen once. Points on this clone: Its matching antigen is unknown.

The sequence derives from a young man in good health. Some clones in this sample may be carry-over from other donors' samples. The sequenced sample was naive CD8+ T cells from PBMCs.

DNA of the CDR3: TGCGCCAGCAGCCCCGGAACCTACAACACCGAGCAGTACTTC. Amino acid sequence: CASSPGTYNTEQYF. The chain links TRBV4-3 to TRBJ2-7, with D uncertain. Per germline, CDR1 LGHNA and CDR2 YSLEER. Trimming took 4 bases from V and 6 from J, leaving 16 bases between them. CDR3 length: 14 residues.